This T cell receptor (beta chain) was profiled in a study of T-cell memory formation after mild COVID-19 (dated by TCRdb to the early 2020s). Describing the broader study: Most TCR sequence clusters were specific to one of the two donors. Longitudinal TCRalpha and TCRbeta repertoire sequencing tracked T-cell clones expanding and contracting after mild COVID-19 in a couple of donors. The cohort comprised two young, previously healthy adult volunteers, one female and one male. The research as a whole found: SARS-CoV-2 specificity of the second-wave clones peaking on day 37 was not confirmed. Some responding clones were detected in pre-infection memory, suggesting pre-existing cross-reactive memory T cells joined the SARS-CoV-2 response. Only a couple of mild cases were covered by the study, and larger cohorts that include severe cases with pre-infection samples were considered necessary. From day 15 to 85, contracting clones showed balanced CD4/CD8 phenotypes, whereas a second wave of clones that expanded from day 15 to 37 leaned towards CD4+. Contracting CD4+ clones appeared mostly in the CM and EM memory subsets, whereas CD8+ clones were enriched in EMRA.

This clonotype has a single count. Which antigen it targets is not known. Base qualities are not provided; no much larger clone lies one nucleotide away. Just one read gives weak support. Sequencing was carried out with an Illumina NovaSeq 6000. TCRalpha and TCRbeta cDNA libraries were built by 5'RACE with constant-segment primers, adding sample barcodes and unique molecular identifiers. Trizol reagent was used to extract RNA from every sample. Libraries were amplified in two PCR steps, with a second sample barcode and Illumina TruSeq adapters added in the second step. Sequencing of libraries was performed on an Illumina NovaSeq with 2 x 150 bp paired-end reads. Turning to the authors' computational methods: With migec v1.2.7, reads were demultiplexed and then collapsed into UMI-guided consensus sequences. Using mixcr v2.1.11, UMI consensuses were aligned to TRA and TRB V and J templates and then assembled into clonotypes. A clonotype was counted as expanded or contracted only if both edgeR and NoisET called the change significant, with noise models trained on biological replicates. For edgeR calls, the cutoffs were a false discovery rate-adjusted p below 0.01 and a log2 fold-change threshold of 1. As an exploratory analysis of dynamics, max-normalized trajectories of the 1000 most abundant clonotypes were examined by PCA with hierarchical clustering. Separately sequenced CD4+ and CD8+ repertoires were used to assign a CD4 or CD8 phenotype to each responding clone. TCRdb trimmed the raw reads at Q25, called clones with MiXCR and kept productive beta chains. Identical CDR3 proteins give one entry, which carries the most common genes and DNA. The V and J calls shown here were made by TCRdb, not taken from the authors' results. This sample is represented by about half a million distinct CDR3 sequences; roughly 20% of them were singletons. The ten biggest clones cover more than 9% of the sample.

Ficoll-Paque density gradient centrifugation was used to isolate PBMCs. Material for sequencing was PBMCs or a T cell subset sorted from them (not recorded which). This sequence was found in an adult woman who had mild COVID-19 (a few samples of this study predate the infection). The sample titles of this study are shuffled in the database, so cell type and time point are left out; the donor was told from shared clones.

The CDR3 protein: CASTPSGTTGELFF. DNA sequence: TGTGCCAGCACACCTTCGGGGACTACCGGGGAGCTGTTTTTT. This chain is built from TRBV9 and TRBJ2-2; TRBD2 is possibly the D segment (6 matching bases). From the cysteine up to the phenylalanine, the CDR3 has a length of 14 residues. The retained sequence is limited to the CDR3, 42 bases, with the frame set at the first base. Based on the germline V gene, the CDR1 and CDR2 sequences are SGDLS and YYNGEE. V and J are truncated by 6 bases and 5 bases respectively, leaving an intervening sequence of 14 bases.